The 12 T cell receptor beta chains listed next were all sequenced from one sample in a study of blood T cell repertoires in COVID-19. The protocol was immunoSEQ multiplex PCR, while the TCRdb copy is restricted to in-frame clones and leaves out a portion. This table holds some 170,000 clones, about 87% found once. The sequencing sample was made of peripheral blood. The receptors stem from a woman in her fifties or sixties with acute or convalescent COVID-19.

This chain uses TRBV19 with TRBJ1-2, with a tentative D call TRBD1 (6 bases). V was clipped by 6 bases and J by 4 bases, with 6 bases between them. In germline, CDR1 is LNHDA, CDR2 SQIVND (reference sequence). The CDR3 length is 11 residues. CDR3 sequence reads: CASSRGYGYTF. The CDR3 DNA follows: TGTGCCAGTAGCAGGGGCTATGGCTACACCTTC. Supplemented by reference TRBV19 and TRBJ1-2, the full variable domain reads DGGITQSPKYLFRKEGQNVTLSCEQNLNHDAMYWYRQDPGQGLRLIYYSQIVNDFQKGDIAEGYSVSREKKESFPLTVTSAQKNPTAFYLCASSRGYGYTFGSGTRLTVV.

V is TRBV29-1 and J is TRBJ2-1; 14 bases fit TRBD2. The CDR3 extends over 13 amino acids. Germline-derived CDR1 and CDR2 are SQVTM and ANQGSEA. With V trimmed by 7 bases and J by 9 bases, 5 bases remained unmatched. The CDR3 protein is CSGTSGGKGEQFF. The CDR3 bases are TGCAGCGGGACTAGCGGGGGGAAGGGTGAGCAGTTCTTC.

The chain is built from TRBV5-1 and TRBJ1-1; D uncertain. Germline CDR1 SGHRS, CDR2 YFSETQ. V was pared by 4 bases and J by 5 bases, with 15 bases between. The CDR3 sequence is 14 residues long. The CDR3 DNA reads TGCGCCAGCAGCCGGACTCTCGGGGAGACTGAAGCTTTCTTT. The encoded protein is CASSRTLGETEAFF. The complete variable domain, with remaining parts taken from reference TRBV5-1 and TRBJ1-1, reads KAGVTQTPRYLIKTRGQQVTLSCSPISGHRSVSWYQQTPGQGLQFLFEYFSETQRNKGNFPGRFSGRQFSNSRSEMNVSTLELGDSALYLCASSRTLGETEAFFGQGTRLTVV.

The CDR3 loop reads CASSPPGLAITLTDTQYF. DNA of the CDR3: TGTGCCAGCAGTCCCCCTGGACTAGCGATCACACTCACAGATACGCAGTATTTT. This chain links TRBV27 with TRBJ2-3; 9 bases align to TRBD2. Trimming removed 5 bases from V and 2 bases from J; junction bases left unmatched: 14. The CDR3 runs to 18 residues. CDR1 and CDR2 from the germline V gene are MNHEY and SMNVEV (reference sequence).

The CDR3 protein is CASSVGRVLGAETQYF. The CDR3 nucleotides are TGTGCCAGCAGCGTAGGCAGGGTGCTGGGCGCGGAGACCCAGTACTTC. The V and J genes are TRBV9 and TRBJ2-5; D might be TRBD1 (5 bases). CDR3 size: 16 residues. V was pared by 0 bases and J by 5 bases, with 17 bases between. Germline-derived CDR1 and CDR2 are SGDLS and YYNGEE.

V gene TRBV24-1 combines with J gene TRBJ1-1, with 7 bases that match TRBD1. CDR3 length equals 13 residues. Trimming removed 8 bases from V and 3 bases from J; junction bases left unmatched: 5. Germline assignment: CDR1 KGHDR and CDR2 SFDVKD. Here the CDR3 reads CATIGQDDTEAFF. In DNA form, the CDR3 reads TGTGCCACCATCGGACAGGATGACACTGAAGCTTTCTTT.

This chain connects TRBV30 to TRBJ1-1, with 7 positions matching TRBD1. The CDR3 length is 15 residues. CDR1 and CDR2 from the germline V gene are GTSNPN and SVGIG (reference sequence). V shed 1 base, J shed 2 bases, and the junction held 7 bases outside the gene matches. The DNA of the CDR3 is TGTGCCTGGAGTGACCCTCGACAGGGAAACACTGAAGCTTTCTTT. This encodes CAWSDPRQGNTEAFF.

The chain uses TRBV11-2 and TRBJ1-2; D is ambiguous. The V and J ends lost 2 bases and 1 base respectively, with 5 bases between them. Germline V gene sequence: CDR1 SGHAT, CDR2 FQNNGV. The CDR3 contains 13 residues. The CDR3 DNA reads TGTGCCAGCAGCTTAAACAGTAACTATGGCTACACCTTC. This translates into CASSLNSNYGYTF.

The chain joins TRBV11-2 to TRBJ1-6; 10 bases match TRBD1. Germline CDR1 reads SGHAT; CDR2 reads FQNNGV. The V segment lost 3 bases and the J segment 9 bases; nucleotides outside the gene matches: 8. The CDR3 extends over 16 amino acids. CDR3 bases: TGTGCCAGCAGCTTGCGGGACAGGGGAGGCGGTTCACCCCTCCACTTT. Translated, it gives CASSLRDRGGGSPLHF.

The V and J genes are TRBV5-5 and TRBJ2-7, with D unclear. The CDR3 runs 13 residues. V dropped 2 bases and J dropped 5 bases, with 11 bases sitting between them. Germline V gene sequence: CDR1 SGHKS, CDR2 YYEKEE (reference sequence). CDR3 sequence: CASSFPPVDEQYF. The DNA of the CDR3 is TGTGCCAGCAGCTTCCCCCCCGTCGACGAGCAGTACTTC.

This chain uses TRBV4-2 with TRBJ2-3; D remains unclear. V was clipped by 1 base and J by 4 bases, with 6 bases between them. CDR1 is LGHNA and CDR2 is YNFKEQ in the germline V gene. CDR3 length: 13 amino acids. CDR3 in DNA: TGTGCCAGCAGCCAAGTCCGGTCAGATACGCAGTATTTT. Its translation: CASSQVRSDTQYF.

CDR3 bases: TGCGCCAGTGAGGAGGCTAGCGGGAACACCGGGGAGCTGTTTTTT. Translation gives CASEEASGNTGELFF. The rearrangement links TRBV4-1 to TRBJ2-2; 7 bases agree with TRBD2. CDR1 is MGHRA, CDR2 YSYEKL, per germline. The CDR3 consists of 15 residues. Trimming at V came to 9 bases and at J to 1 base, leaving 8 bases not matched to a gene.